This TCR beta chain came from a study of blood T cell repertoires in COVID-19. Study-level background: COVID-19 samples, acute and convalescent, were from the United States, Italy and Spain. Sample material is recorded as cDNA or gDNA derived from T cells, B-cell-depleted T cells, or PBMCs.

V shed 0 bases and J 5 bases; nucleotides not matched to a gene: 5. This CDR3 is 17 amino acids long. CDR1 and CDR2 (germline): SGHVS, FQNEAQ. In the authors' methods: Amplification from reference gene primers served as the basis for estimated nucleated cell counts. The protocol was immunoSEQ multiplex PCR, while the TCRdb copy is restricted to in-frame clones and leaves out a portion. The V and J calls and the clone size are those of that table, but D and trimming were determined from the DNA. Here the sample spans 200,000 to 300,000 clones, 84% being singletons. This clone was seen only a few times.

The receptor was isolated from a woman aged 40 to 50 who had recovered from COVID-19. V gene TRBV7-8 combines with J gene TRBJ1-5, with 12 bases lining up with TRBD1. Sequencing was performed on peripheral blood. This CDR3 is CASSLAVGQGAHQPQHF. The CDR3 DNA reads as TGTGCCAGCAGCTTAGCGGTGGGACAGGGGGCACATCAGCCCCAGCATTTT. Drawing the rest from reference TRBV7-8 and TRBJ1-5, the complete variable domain is GAGVSQSPRYKVAKRGQDVALRCDPISGHVSLFWYQQALGQGPEFLTYFQNEAQLDKSGLPSDRFFAERPEGSVSTLKIQRTQQEDSAVYLCASSLAVGQGAHQPQHFGDGTRLSIL.